A selection of T cell receptor beta chains follows, all from one sample in a study of Tregs in tolerant kidney transplant recipients. Libraries were prepared by immunoSEQ multiplex PCR; TCRdb keeps only in-frame clonotypes and omits some of them. This sample has about 110,000 clones; around 87% occur once, and the top ten carry approximately 0.3%. The starting material was CD4+ T cells from blood, obtained before the transplant. These receptors came from a human donor who received a combined kidney and bone marrow transplant. Both conserved end residues are part of each CDR3. The order of the fields is V gene, clone size, D gene, J gene, CDR3 protein, CDR3 DNA. The D gene is left open where the match is weak. Size tells how often a clone was seen (once, few, many) or the class of an expanded clone, and some rows leave it out.

V gene: TRBV15; clone size: NA; D gene: NA; J gene: TRBJ1-6; CDR3 protein: CATSSGGAKAPLHF; CDR3 DNA: TGTGCCACCAGCAGTGGTGGGGCAAAAGCACCCCTCCACTTT
V gene: TRBV10-1; clone size: NA; D gene: TRBD2; J gene: TRBJ2-7; CDR3 protein: CASSESSGRAYEQYF; CDR3 DNA: TGCGCCAGCAGTGAGTCGAGCGGGAGGGCCTACGAGCAGTACTTC
V gene: TRBV28; clone size: NA; D gene: NA; J gene: TRBJ2-5; CDR3 protein: CASSSPREKLQETQYF; CDR3 DNA: TGTGCCAGCAGTTCGCCCCGAGAGAAACTGCAAGAGACCCAGTACTTC
V gene: TRBV2; clone size: NA; D gene: TRBD1; J gene: TRBJ2-6; CDR3 protein: CASGQAVPGANVLTF; CDR3 DNA: TGTGCCAGCGGACAGGCGGTCCCTGGGGCCAACGTCCTGACTTTC
V gene: TRBV6-6; clone size: NA; D gene: TRBD1; J gene: TRBJ1-4; CDR3 protein: CASSAGTGVEKLFF; CDR3 DNA: TGTGCCAGCAGTGCCGGGACAGGGGTTGAAAAACTGTTTTTT
V gene: TRBV5-1; clone size: once; D gene: NA; J gene: TRBJ2-1; CDR3 protein: CASSPTLTGSGEQFF; CDR3 DNA: TGCGCCAGCAGCCCTACCCTGACGGGAAGCGGTGAGCAGTTCTTC
V gene: TRBV30; clone size: NA; D gene: NA; J gene: TRBJ1-1; CDR3 protein: CAWGQKNTEAFF; CDR3 DNA: TGTGCCTGGGGACAGAAGAACACTGAAGCTTTCTTT
V gene: TRBV5-1; clone size: NA; D gene: NA; J gene: TRBJ2-1; CDR3 protein: CASSFVGESVDEQFF; CDR3 DNA: TGCGCCAGCAGCTTTGTGGGAGAATCGGTCGATGAGCAGTTCTTC
V gene: TRBV28; clone size: NA; D gene: TRBD1; J gene: TRBJ2-7; CDR3 protein: CASSFSSGTGRIEQYF; CDR3 DNA: TGTGCCAGCAGTTTCTCCTCCGGGACAGGGAGGATCGAGCAGTACTTC
V gene: TRBV9; clone size: NA; D gene: NA; J gene: TRBJ2-7; CDR3 protein: CASSADSHSYEQYF; CDR3 DNA: TGTGCCAGCAGCGCGGACAGTCATAGCTACGAGCAGTACTTC
V gene: TRBV7-2; clone size: once; D gene: TRBD2; J gene: TRBJ2-3; CDR3 protein: CASSRTLRGGTDTQYF; CDR3 DNA: TGTGCCAGCAGCCGGACCCTTCGGGGGGGCACAGATACGCAGTATTTT
V gene: TRBV5-8; clone size: NA; D gene: TRBD1; J gene: TRBJ1-2; CDR3 protein: CASSRGQEGYGYTF; CDR3 DNA: TGTGCCAGCAGTCGCGGACAGGAGGGCTATGGCTACACCTTC
V gene: TRBV6-1; clone size: NA; D gene: NA; J gene: TRBJ1-1; CDR3 protein: CANRRDASAEAFF; CDR3 DNA: TGTGCCAACCGGAGGGACGCAAGCGCTGAAGCTTTCTTT
V gene: TRBV15; clone size: once; D gene: NA; J gene: TRBJ1-4; CDR3 protein: CATSRARTATNEKLFF; CDR3 DNA: TGTGCCACCAGCAGGGCGCGGACAGCAACTAATGAAAAACTGTTTTTT
V gene: TRBV9; clone size: NA; D gene: TRBD1; J gene: TRBJ1-1; CDR3 protein: CASSVGQGATNTEAFF; CDR3 DNA: TGTGCCAGCAGCGTAGGGCAGGGGGCTACGAACACTGAAGCTTTCTTT
V gene: TRBV7-2; clone size: NA; D gene: TRBD2; J gene: TRBJ2-3; CDR3 protein: CASSRSGGYTDTQYF; CDR3 DNA: TGTGCCAGCAGCCGTAGCGGGGGCTACACAGATACGCAGTATTTT
V gene: TRBV6-5; clone size: NA; D gene: TRBD1; J gene: TRBJ2-7; CDR3 protein: CASSYRDRAYEQYF; CDR3 DNA: TGTGCCAGCAGTTACCGGGACAGGGCATACGAGCAGTACTTC
V gene: TRBV11-2; clone size: few; D gene: NA; J gene: TRBJ1-2; CDR3 protein: CASSLQGYGYGYTF; CDR3 DNA: TGTGCCAGCAGCTTACAGGGTTACGGCTATGGCTACACCTTC
V gene: TRBV10-3; clone size: NA; D gene: NA; J gene: TRBJ2-5; CDR3 protein: CAISEPKETQYF; CDR3 DNA: TGTGCCATCAGTGAACCTAAAGAGACCCAGTACTTC
V gene: TRBV10-3; clone size: NA; D gene: NA; J gene: TRBJ2-5; CDR3 protein: CAISGQGAGEETQYF; CDR3 DNA: TGTGCCATCAGTGGACAGGGAGCGGGGGAAGAGACCCAGTACTTC
V gene: TRBV25-1; clone size: NA; D gene: NA; J gene: TRBJ1-1; CDR3 protein: CASEQGRWVQAFF; CDR3 DNA: TGTGCCAGCGAACAGGGTCGTTGGGTTCAAGCTTTCTTT
V gene: TRBV7-9; clone size: few; D gene: TRBD1; J gene: TRBJ1-5; CDR3 protein: CASSLEYAGQPNQPQHF; CDR3 DNA: TGTGCCAGCAGCTTAGAGTATGCGGGACAGCCCAATCAGCCCCAGCATTTT
V gene: TRBV27; clone size: NA; D gene: NA; J gene: TRBJ1-1; CDR3 protein: CASYLGAVNTEAFF; CDR3 DNA: TGTGCCAGCTATTTGGGGGCTGTGAACACTGAAGCTTTCTTT
V gene: TRBV6-5; clone size: NA; D gene: NA; J gene: TRBJ1-3; CDR3 protein: CASSYSVTPSGNTIYF; CDR3 DNA: TGTGCCAGCAGTTACTCGGTGACACCCTCTGGAAACACCATATATTTT
V gene: TRBV2; clone size: NA; D gene: NA; J gene: TRBJ1-4; CDR3 protein: CAGGDTNEKLFF; CDR3 DNA: TGTGCCGGAGGGGACACTAATGAAAAACTGTTTTTT
V gene: TRBV11-2; clone size: NA; D gene: NA; J gene: TRBJ2-1; CDR3 protein: CASRVSGLPYNEQFF; CDR3 DNA: TGTGCCAGCAGGGTTTCGGGACTTCCCTACAATGAGCAGTTCTTC
V gene: TRBV28; clone size: NA; D gene: TRBD2; J gene: TRBJ2-3; CDR3 protein: CASSLLAGGGTDTQYF; CDR3 DNA: TGTGCCAGCAGTCTCCTAGCGGGAGGGGGGACAGATACGCAGTATTTT
V gene: TRBV4-1; clone size: NA; D gene: NA; J gene: TRBJ2-7; CDR3 protein: CASSPNLLGSSYEQYF; CDR3 DNA: TGCGCCAGCAGCCCAAACCTACTGGGCAGCTCCTACGAGCAGTACTTC
V gene: TRBV11-2; clone size: NA; D gene: NA; J gene: TRBJ1-1; CDR3 protein: CASSPHMNTEAFF; CDR3 DNA: TGTGCCAGCAGCCCACATATGAACACTGAAGCTTTCTTT
V gene: TRBV6-6; clone size: NA; D gene: NA; J gene: TRBJ1-2; CDR3 protein: CASSSPDRPQGGYTF; CDR3 DNA: TGTGCCAGCAGTTCCCCAGACAGGCCCCAGGGAGGCTACACCTTC
V gene: TRBV6-6; clone size: NA; D gene: NA; J gene: TRBJ1-1; CDR3 protein: CASSSSVAGGTEAFF; CDR3 DNA: TGTGCCAGCAGCTCTTCGGTCGCGGGGGGCACTGAAGCTTTCTTT